The 27 T cell receptor beta chains reported below all come from one sample, sequenced in a study of cytomegalovirus exposure and HLA in healthy donors. The study ran its PCR with 60 Vbeta and 13 Jbeta primers. The data were produced by immunoSEQ multiplex PCR, yet TCRdb's version contains in-frame clones alone and is incomplete. The sample carries 150,000 to 200,000 clones, 80% recorded once. Sequenced material: PBMCs. All receptors derive from a male donor in good health and CMV-seropositive.

The genes are TRBV5-1 and TRBJ2-3; 12 positions agree with TRBD2. Germline trimming cut 4 bases from V and 0 bases from J; bases unmatched to any gene: 9. Germline V lookup: CDR1 SGHRS, CDR2 YFSETQ. The CDR3 is 18 residues long. In nucleotides, the CDR3 is TGCGCCAGCAGCACCGGACTAGCGGGAACTCAAAGCACAGATACGCAGTATTTT. Its protein is CASSTGLAGTQSTDTQYF.

This clone was counted between two and nine times. This chain uses TRBV13 with TRBJ2-1; D perhaps matches TRBD1 (6 bases). The CDR3 totals 15 residues. With 5 bases removed from V and 0 bases from J, the gap between germline ends came to 11 bases. CDR1 PRHDT and CDR2 FYEKMQ come from the germline V gene (reference sequence). CDR3 DNA sequence: TGTGCCAGCAGCCTAACAGGGAGCTCCTACAATGAGCAGTTCTTC. Translation gives CASSLTGSSYNEQFF.

V and J are TRBV27 and TRBJ2-5; weak D call: TRBD1 (5 bases). The V gene lost 3 bases and the J gene lost 7 bases, with 12 bases spanning the gap. This CDR3 has 13 residues. In germline, CDR1 is MNHEY, CDR2 SMNVEV (reference sequence). The CDR3 loop reads CASSLGQFGTQYF. DNA of the CDR3: TGTGCCAGCAGTTTGGGGCAGTTCGGGACCCAGTACTTC.

The rearrangement uses TRBV28 and TRBJ2-7; D might be TRBD1 (5 bases). Germline loops: CDR1 MDHEN, CDR2 SYDVKM. V lost 4 bases to trimming and J lost 4 bases, with 14 bases between them. The CDR3 totals 14 residues. CDR3 coding DNA: TGTGCCAGCAGTTCCAACCTCAGGGCTTACGAGCAGTACTTC. Amino acid sequence: CASSSNLRAYEQYF.

The chain recombines TRBV28 with TRBJ2-5, with a possible D match to TRBD1 (5 bases). Germline values: CDR1 MDHEN, CDR2 SYDVKM. The ends were cut back, 3 bases at V and 5 bases at J, with 13 bases in the middle. CDR3 length: 14 residues. The CDR3 DNA sequence: TGTGCCAGCAGTTTGCGGCAGGGTTGGGAGACCCAGTACTTC. It specifies CASSLRQGWETQYF.

This chain joins TRBV28 and TRBJ2-1; 7 bases line up with TRBD1. With V trimmed by 5 bases and J by 9 bases, 7 bases remained unmatched. Germline-derived CDR1 and CDR2 are MDHEN and SYDVKM. The CDR3 sequence is 13 residues long. The CDR3: CASSSGQALEQFF. The CDR3 DNA is TGTGCCAGCAGTAGCGGACAGGCGCTTGAGCAGTTCTTC.

The genes are TRBV7-2 and TRBJ1-2; unclear D gene. The CDR3 contains 15 residues. Germline-derived CDR1 and CDR2 are SGHTA and FQGNSA. Trimming stripped 6 bases from V and 3 bases from J, with 17 bases between. CDR3 in DNA: TGTGCCAGCAGAAGTTATGTGCCAGTCGACTATGGCTACACCTTC. This translates into CASRSYVPVDYGYTF.

The chain joins TRBV13 to TRBJ2-7, with a possible D match to TRBD2 (5 bases). Germline V gene sequence: CDR1 PRHDT, CDR2 FYEKMQ (reference sequence). V lost 5 bases to trimming and J lost 3 bases, with 11 bases between them. The CDR3 extends over 13 amino acids. CDR3 bases: TGTGCCAGCAGCGGAGGACTTTACTACGAGCAGTACTTC. Encoded protein: CASSGGLYYEQYF.

The chain has TRBV5-5 and TRBJ2-7; 7 bases agree with TRBD1. The CDR3 runs 15 residues. J was trimmed by 3 bases and V by 1 base; bases with no gene match: 7. CDR1 and CDR2 from the germline V gene are SGHKS and YYEKEE (reference sequence). Here the CDR3 reads CASSLPYRGVYEQYF. The CDR3 nucleotides are TGTGCCAGCAGCTTGCCATACAGGGGAGTCTACGAGCAGTACTTC.

The rearrangement uses TRBV9 and TRBJ1-2, with TRBD1 as a possible D gene (5 bases). The V gene's germline CDR1 is SGDLS and CDR2 YYNGEE. V was clipped by 4 bases and J by 2 bases, with 21 bases between them. The CDR3 is 17 residues long. The CDR3 bases are TGTGCCAGCAGCACGGGGCCGGGGGGGACTTCAAACTATGGCTACACCTTC. Protein product: CASSTGPGGTSNYGYTF.

A word on this clone: At one of its ends the junction is not consistent with the germline gene, which may arise from a read error. This CDR3 reads CSSINGRAFTGELFF. The CDR3 DNA is TGTTCCAGCATAAACGGGAGGGCCTTCACCGGGGAGCTGTTTTTT. The gene calls are TRBV7-9 and TRBJ2-2; TRBD2 agrees at 8 bases. The CDR3 is made up of 15 amino acids. Per the germline V gene, CDR1 is SEHNR and CDR2 is FQNEAQ (reference sequence).

In this sample, this clone turned up once. The chain carries TRBV28 and TRBJ1-2, with D tentatively TRBD1 (5 bases). The CDR3 covers 14 residues. Trimming stripped 6 bases from V and 0 bases from J, with 11 bases between. Germline-derived CDR1 and CDR2 are MDHEN and SYDVKM. CDR3 residues: CASSTGSANYGYTF. The CDR3 bases are TGTGCCAGCAGCACAGGCTCAGCTAACTATGGCTACACCTTC.

This clone was seen more than once but under ten times. The rearrangement uses TRBV2 and TRBJ1-2, with 12 nucleotides matching TRBD1. V lost 11 bases to trimming and J lost 7 bases; unmatched junction nucleotides: 14. CDR3 length equals 15 residues. The germline V gene encodes CDR1 SNHLY and CDR2 FYNNEI. CDR3 nucleotides: TGTGCCGTACCGGGACAGGGGGCGCAACGTGGTGGCTACACCTTC. Translated: CAVPGQGAQRGGYTF.

This CDR3 is CASKTSGSYNEQFF. CDR3 bases: TGTGCCAGCAAGACTAGCGGGAGCTATAATGAGCAGTTCTTC. The gene calls are TRBV7-9 and TRBJ2-1, with 12 bases lining up with TRBD2. The germline V gene has CDR1 SEHNR and CDR2 FQNEAQ (reference sequence). The CDR3 sequence is 14 residues long. Trimming at V came to 7 bases and at J to 7 bases, leaving 5 bases not matched to a gene.

This chain uses TRBV5-1 with TRBJ1-4; D not resolved. The germline gives CDR1 SGHRS, CDR2 YFSETQ. The CDR3 is made up of 16 amino acids. Trimming cost V 0 bases and J 0 bases, with 9 bases left between them. CDR3 coding DNA: TGCGCCAGCAGCTTGGGCGTAGATCCAACTAATGAAAAACTGTTTTTT. Its translation: CASSLGVDPTNEKLFF.

This chain links TRBV7-8 with TRBJ1-4; tentatively, D is TRBD1 (5 bases). The CDR3 loop spans 17 amino acids. V lost 3 bases and J 10 bases, leaving 24 bases between the germline ends. The germline CDR1 and CDR2 sequences are SGHVS and FQNEAQ. The CDR3, as DNA: TGTGCCAGCAGCTTGTACCAGGGTGGGGCTCAGGTCGGAAAACTGTTTTTT. Translating gives CASSLYQGGAQVGKLFF. Filled out from reference TRBV7-8 and TRBJ1-4, the complete variable domain reads GAGVSQSPRYKVAKRGQDVALRCDPISGHVSLFWYQQALGQGPEFLTYFQNEAQLDKSGLPSDRFFAERPEGSVSTLKIQRTQQEDSAVYLCASSLYQGGAQVGKLFFGSGTQLSVL.

The chain recombines TRBV19 with TRBJ1-4; no firm D call. V lost 5 bases, J lost 0 bases, and 10 bases lay in between. Germline V gene lookup returns CDR1 LNHDA and CDR2 SQIVND (reference sequence). This CDR3 contains 15 residues. CDR3 protein: CASSPRPATNEKLFF. Written as DNA, the CDR3 is TGTGCCAGTAGTCCCCGTCCTGCAACTAATGAAAAACTGTTTTTT.

This clone was found a few times. Here the CDR3 reads CASSLGSGGLAYNEQFF. The CDR3 nucleotides read TGTGCCAGCAGCTTAGGGTCCGGGGGACTCGCCTACAATGAGCAGTTCTTC. The chain employs TRBV7-2 and TRBJ2-1; D is perhaps TRBD2 (6 bases). This CDR3 contains 17 residues. Trimming shortened V by 1 base and J by 2 bases, and 15 bases separated the two germline ends. Germline CDR1 and CDR2: SGHTA and FQGNSA.

The genes are TRBV19 and TRBJ1-4; a weak D match, TRBD1 (6 bases). Germline V gives CDR1 LNHDA, CDR2 SQIVND (reference sequence). Trimming shortened V by 5 bases and J by 8 bases, and 9 bases separated the two germline ends. This CDR3 spans 12 amino acids. The CDR3: CASSLQGEKLFF. CDR3 bases: TGTGCCAGTAGTCTTCAGGGGGAAAAACTGTTTTTT.

This clone has just a few counts. The V and J genes are TRBV30 and TRBJ1-4; D is possibly TRBD1 (6 bases). Germline V gene sequence: CDR1 GTSNPN, CDR2 SVGIG (reference sequence). This CDR3 is 19 amino acids long. V dropped 0 bases and J dropped 0 bases, with 20 bases sitting between them. This CDR3 is CAWSVGQGFFSTTNEKLFF. DNA for the CDR3: TGTGCCTGGAGTGTAGGGCAGGGGTTTTTCTCGACAACTAATGAAAAACTGTTTTTT.

The gene calls are TRBV11-3 and TRBJ2-5, with 7 bases identical to TRBD2. The J call may be in error: the DNA end matches TRBJ2-7 better. The CDR3 covers 15 residues. Germline V lookup: CDR1 SGHNT, CDR2 YENEEA. CDR3 coding DNA: TGTGCCAGCAGCTTCCGACCAGGGAGGGACTACGAGCAGTACTTC. Translation gives CASSFRPGRDYEQYF.

This chain joins TRBV4-2 and TRBJ2-1; D not resolved. The CDR3 is 14 residues long. The ends were cut back, 8 bases at V and 0 bases at J, with 11 bases in the middle. Germline V gene sequence: CDR1 LGHNA, CDR2 YNFKEQ. CDR3 sequence (DNA): TGTGCCAGCCGACTTTTGGGCTCCTACAATGAGCAGTTCTTC. It translates to CASRLLGSYNEQFF.

V is TRBV2 and J is TRBJ2-7; TRBD2 aligns across 11 bases. Per the germline V gene, CDR1 is SNHLY and CDR2 is FYNNEI. V was pared by 11 bases and J by 4 bases, with 7 bases of the junction left unmatched. The CDR3 length is 13 residues. In nucleotides, the CDR3 is TGTGCCTGGGGGACTAGCGGAATTTACGAGCAGTACTTC. This sequence encodes CAWGTSGIYEQYF.

V gene TRBV5-8 combines with J gene TRBJ1-5; 7 nucleotides match TRBD1. The CDR3 spans 15 residues. Per germline, CDR1 SGHTS and CDR2 YDEGEE. J lost 4 bases, V lost 0 bases, and 4 bases had no gene match. The CDR3 loop is CASSLGQGWNQPQHF. The CDR3, as DNA: TGTGCCAGCAGCTTGGGACAGGGATGGAATCAGCCCCAGCATTTT.

The chain combines TRBV5-1 with TRBJ1-1, with D perhaps TRBD1 (5 bases). The CDR3 spans 15 residues. Germline CDR1 reads SGHRS; CDR2 reads YFSETQ. V was cut by 0 bases and J by 2 bases, with 11 bases left in between. CDR3 protein: CASSLARTKNTEAFF. CDR3 coding DNA: TGCGCCAGCAGCTTGGCACGGACAAAAAACACTGAAGCTTTCTTT.

V usage is TRBV6-1 and J usage is TRBJ1-1, with unresolved D. Trimming shortened V by 7 bases and J by 0 bases, and 15 bases separated the two germline ends. The CDR3 has 15 residues. From germline, CDR1 is MNHNS and CDR2 SASEGT. For the CDR3, the DNA is TGTGCCAGCAAACTCGCTAGGCCGCTGAACACTGAAGCTTTCTTT. Translation gives CASKLARPLNTEAFF.

The genes are TRBV7-2 and TRBJ2-1; 11 bases agree with TRBD2. The CDR3 consists of 15 residues. The germline V gene encodes CDR1 SGHTA and CDR2 FQGNSA. Trimming at V came to 5 bases and at J to 8 bases, leaving 8 bases not matched to a gene. This chain's CDR3 is CASSVLAGVIDEQFF. CDR3 coding DNA: TGTGCCAGCAGCGTACTAGCGGGAGTTATAGATGAGCAGTTCTTC.